This T cell receptor (beta chain) was sequenced during a study of T cell repertoires in cytomegalovirus infection. Study-wide context: It was recently identified HLA-C-restricted and well-studied HLA-B-restricted CMV epitopes that the study used. General study points: Ex vivo responses were dominated by HLA-C-restricted CMV-specific TCR beta clonotypes.

TCRdb used MiXCR to reprocess the reads, holding one entry per CDR3 protein. The data show some 900,000 distinct CDR3 sequences, with over 25% seen just once and approximately 13% held by the top ten. The CDR3 loop spans 14 amino acids. With 10 bases clipped from V and 2 bases from J, the junction kept 5 bases outside the gene matches. Germline values: CDR1 SGHTA, CDR2 FQGNSA. This clonotype has a handful of counts. Antigen: not known. This clonotype originated in a human donor in good health (CMV status not recorded). Some clones in this sample may be carry-over from other donors' samples. Sequencing used cultured CD8+ T cells from PBMCs, obtained from culture after CMV antigen stimulation. The chain couples TRBV7-2 to TRBJ1-6; 7 nucleotides align to TRBD1. The CDR3 sequence is CATRGGAYNSPLHF. The CDR3 nucleotides read TGTGCCACCAGGGGGGGTGCCTATAATTCACCCCTCCACTTT.